Sequencing of this T cell receptor (beta chain) was carried out in a study of post-analysis software for immune sequencing data. Study-level information: The cohort encompassed relapsing-remitting, secondary progressive and progressive-relapsing multiple sclerosis disease courses.

The CDR3 runs to 13 residues. From germline, CDR1 is SQVTM and CDR2 ANQGSEA. The germline V and J ends were trimmed by 7 bases and 4 bases, with 13 bases remaining between them. A word on this clonotype: Antigen unknown.

Carried by the TCR beta cDNA libraries were unique molecular identifiers. TCRdb recomputed calls from the PCR reads with MiXCR, one row per CDR3 protein. This table holds some 260,000 distinct CDR3 sequences, 35% to 40% found once. Study findings and constraints: When compared against controls, multiple sclerosis patients showed significantly lower normalized Chao1 diversity. Controls showed lower frequencies than patients for roughly five TRBV segments, and TRBV5-6, TRBV5-1 and TRBV20-1 were among these.

The chain is built from TRBV29-1 and TRBJ2-2; D gene unclear. The material sequenced was blood. The TCR was taken from a girl aged 10 to 17 with multiple sclerosis. Written as DNA, the CDR3 is TGCAGCGCCGGGCCAGAGATCACCGGGGAGCTGTTTTTT. This gives the protein CSAGPEITGELFF.